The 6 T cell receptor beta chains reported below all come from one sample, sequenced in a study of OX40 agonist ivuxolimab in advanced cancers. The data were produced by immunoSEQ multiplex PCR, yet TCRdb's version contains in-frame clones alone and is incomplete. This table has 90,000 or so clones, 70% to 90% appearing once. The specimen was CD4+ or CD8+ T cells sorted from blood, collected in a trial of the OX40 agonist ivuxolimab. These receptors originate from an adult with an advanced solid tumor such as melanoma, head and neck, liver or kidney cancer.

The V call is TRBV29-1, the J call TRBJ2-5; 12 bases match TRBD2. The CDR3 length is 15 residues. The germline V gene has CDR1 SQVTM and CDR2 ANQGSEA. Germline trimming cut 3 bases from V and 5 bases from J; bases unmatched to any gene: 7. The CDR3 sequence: CSVDGLAGGGETQYF. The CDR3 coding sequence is TGCAGCGTTGATGGGCTAGCGGGAGGGGGGGAGACCCAGTACTTC. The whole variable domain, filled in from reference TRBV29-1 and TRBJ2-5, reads SAVISQKPSRDICQRGTSLTIQCQVDSQVTMMFWYRQQPGQSLTLIATANQGSEATYESGFVIDKFPISRPNLTFSTLTVSNMSPEDSSIYLCSVDGLAGGGETQYFGPGTRLLVL.

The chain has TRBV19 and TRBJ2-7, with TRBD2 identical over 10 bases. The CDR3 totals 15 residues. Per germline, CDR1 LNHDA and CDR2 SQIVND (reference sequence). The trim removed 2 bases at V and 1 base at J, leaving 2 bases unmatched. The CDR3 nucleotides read TGTGCCAGTAGTATAAGTAGCGGGAGGTCCTACGAGCAGTACTTC. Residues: CASSISSGRSYEQYF. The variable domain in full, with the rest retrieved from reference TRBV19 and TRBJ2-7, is DGGITQSPKYLFRKEGQNVTLSCEQNLNHDAMYWYRQDPGQGLRLIYYSQIVNDFQKGDIAEGYSVSREKKESFPLTVTSAQKNPTAFYLCASSISSGRSYEQYFGPGTRLTVT.

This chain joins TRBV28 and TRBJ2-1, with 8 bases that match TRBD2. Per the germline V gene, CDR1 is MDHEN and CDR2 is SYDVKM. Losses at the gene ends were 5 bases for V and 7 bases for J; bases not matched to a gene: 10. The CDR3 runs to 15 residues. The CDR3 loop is CASSTQAGAYNEQFF. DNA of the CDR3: TGTGCCAGCAGTACCCAAGCGGGAGCGTATAATGAGCAGTTCTTC.

The CDR3 DNA reads as TGTGCCAGCAGGCTTTCCCAGCCTGGAAACACCATATATTTT. The encoded protein is CASRLSQPGNTIYF. J is TRBJ1-3 and V is TRBV11-2; D is uncertain. Germline lookup yields CDR1 SGHAT and CDR2 FQNNGV. This CDR3 has 14 amino acids. Trimming took off 6 bases at V and 2 bases at J, with 11 bases between the two ends.

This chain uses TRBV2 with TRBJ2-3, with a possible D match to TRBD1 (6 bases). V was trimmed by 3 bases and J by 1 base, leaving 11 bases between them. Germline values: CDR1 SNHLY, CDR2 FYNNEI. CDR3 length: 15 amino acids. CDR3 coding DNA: TGTGCCAGCAGTGAGATGGCAGGGGGCACAGATACGCAGTATTTT. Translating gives CASSEMAGGTDTQYF.

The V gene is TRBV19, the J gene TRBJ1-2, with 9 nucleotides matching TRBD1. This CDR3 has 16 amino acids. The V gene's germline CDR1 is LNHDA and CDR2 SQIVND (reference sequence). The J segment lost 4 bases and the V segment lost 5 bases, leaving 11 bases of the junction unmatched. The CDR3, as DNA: TGTGCCAGTAGTCACTTGGGACAGGGAAAAGGCTATGGCTACACCTTC. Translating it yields CASSHLGQGKGYGYTF.